The 7 T cell receptor beta chains below come from one sample, sequenced in a study of identical twins. MiXCR, run by TCRdb on the 5' RACE reads, gives a single entry per CDR3 protein. The sample has some 440,000 distinct CDR3 sequences, around 24% seen once. These data were also reused for a study on T cells expressing NK-cell markers.

Sequenced: CD4+ T cells sorted from blood. The receptors stem from a woman younger than 35 in good health.

J is TRBJ1-1 and V is TRBV5-1; 9 positions match TRBD1. CDR1 and CDR2 from the germline V gene are SGHRS and YFSETQ. V shed 4 bases, J shed 7 bases, and the junction held 17 bases outside the gene matches. This CDR3 is built from 17 residues. The CDR3 loop reads CASSANGQGFRGGEAFF. DNA of the CDR3: TGCGCCAGCAGCGCGAATGGACAGGGGTTCAGAGGTGGTGAAGCTTTCTTT.

The chain has TRBV20-1 and TRBJ2-1; 11 bases agree with TRBD2. Germline loops: CDR1 DFQATT, CDR2 SNEGSKA (reference sequence). V lost 0 bases to trimming and J lost 3 bases; unmatched junction nucleotides: 4. The CDR3 totals 16 residues. Here the CDR3 DNA reads TGCAGTGCTAGAGATCCTAGCGGGGGGTTCTACAATGAGCAGTTCTTC. Translation gives CSARDPSGGFYNEQFF.

This clonotype has just a few counts. The V gene is TRBV20-1, the J gene TRBJ2-3, with D uncertain. The CDR3 has 13 residues. Germline loops: CDR1 DFQATT, CDR2 SNEGSKA (reference sequence). The V and J ends lost 3 bases and 3 bases respectively, with 10 bases between them. The CDR3 DNA reads TGCAGTGCTAGGTTTTCCAATACAGATACGCAGTATTTT. Amino acid sequence: CSARFSNTDTQYF.

V is TRBV11-2 and J is TRBJ1-2; 8 bases map to TRBD1. With V trimmed by 4 bases and J by 4 bases, 5 bases remained unmatched. The CDR3 contains 14 residues. Germline CDR1 and CDR2: SGHAT and FQNNGV. The CDR3 is CASSSSGQGYGYTF. The CDR3 coding sequence is TGTGCCAGCAGCTCCTCAGGACAGGGCTATGGCTACACCTTC.

This clonotype was seen many times. CDR3 amino acids: CASSSGQGTDTQYF. The CDR3 DNA reads as TGCGCCAGCAGCTCCGGACAGGGTACAGATACGCAGTATTTT. This rearrangement joins TRBV5-1 to TRBJ2-3; 8 nucleotides agree with TRBD1. J was trimmed by 3 bases and V by 3 bases; bases with no gene match: 3. Germline V gives CDR1 SGHRS, CDR2 YFSETQ. The length of the CDR3 is 14 residues. The entire variable domain, with the rest obtained from reference TRBV5-1 and TRBJ2-3, is as follows: KAGVTQTPRYLIKTRGQQVTLSCSPISGHRSVSWYQQTPGQGLQFLFEYFSETQRNKGNFPGRFSGRQFSNSRSEMNVSTLELGDSALYLCASSSGQGTDTQYFGPGTRLTVL.

This clonotype was found a few times. The genes are TRBV14 and TRBJ2-5; tentatively, D is TRBD1 (6 bases). The germline V gene has CDR1 SGHDN and CDR2 FVKESK. V was pared by 0 bases and J by 3 bases, with 8 bases between. The CDR3 extends over 14 amino acids. Here the CDR3 reads CASSQEYREETQYF. DNA of the CDR3: TGTGCCAGCAGCCAAGAGTACAGGGAAGAGACCCAGTACTTC.

The chain is built from TRBV11-2 and TRBJ2-2; 9 bases agree with TRBD2. The germline V gene has CDR1 SGHAT and CDR2 FQNNGV. The CDR3 covers 17 residues. J lost 3 bases, V lost 8 bases, and 13 bases had no gene match. The CDR3 region is CASDRISGRDYTGELFF. DNA for the CDR3: TGTGCCAGCGATCGCATTAGCGGGAGAGATTACACCGGGGAGCTGTTTTTT.